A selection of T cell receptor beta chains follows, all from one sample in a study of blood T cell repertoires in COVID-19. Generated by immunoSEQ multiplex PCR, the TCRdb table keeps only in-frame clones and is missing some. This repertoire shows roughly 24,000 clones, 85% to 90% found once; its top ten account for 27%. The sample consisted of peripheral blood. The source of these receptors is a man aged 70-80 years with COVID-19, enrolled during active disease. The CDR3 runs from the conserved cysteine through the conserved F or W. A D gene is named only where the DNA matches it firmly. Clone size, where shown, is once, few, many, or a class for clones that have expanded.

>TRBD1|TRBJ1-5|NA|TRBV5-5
TGTGCCAGCAGCGCAGGGGGCGCTAGCAATCAGCCCCAGCATTTT
CASSAGGASNQPQHF
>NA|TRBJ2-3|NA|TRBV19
TGTGCCAGTAGGCACAGGGTGACAGATACGCAGTATTTT
CASRHRVTDTQYF
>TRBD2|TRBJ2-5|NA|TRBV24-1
TGTGCCACCAGTGTCCCACTAACTAGCGGGGGGACCGAAGAGACCCAGTACTTC
CATSVPLTSGGTEETQYF
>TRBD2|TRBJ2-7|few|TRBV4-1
TGCGCCAGCAGCCGCCTAGCGGGGGCCACCTACGAGCAGTACTTC
CASSRLAGATYEQYF
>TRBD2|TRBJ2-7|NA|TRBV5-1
TGCGCCAGCAGCTTGGGTTCGCGGGAGGGCGTGTACGAGCAGTACTTC
CASSLGSREGVYEQYF
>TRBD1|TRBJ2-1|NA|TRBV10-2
TGCGCCACAGGGGGTTTCGATGAGCAGTTCTTC
CATGGFDEQFF
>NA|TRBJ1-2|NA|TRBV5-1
TGCGCCAGCAAATTTCAGGGGGGCTACACCTTC
CASKFQGGYTF
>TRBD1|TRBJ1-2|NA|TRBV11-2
TGTGCCAGCACAACCCGGGACAGGTCGGAAGGCTACACCTTC
CASTTRDRSEGYTF
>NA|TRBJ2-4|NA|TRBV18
TGTGCCAGCTCCGCTCAGGGCGGCGGAAACATTCAGTACTTC
CASSAQGGGNIQYF
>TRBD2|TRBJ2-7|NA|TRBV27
TGTGCCAGCAGTTTAGCGGGGGGACCCTACGAGCAGTACTTC
CASSLAGGPYEQYF
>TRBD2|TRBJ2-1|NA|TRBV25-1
TGTGCCAGCAGTGAAGGAGTGACTAGCGGATACAATGAGCAGTTCTTC
CASSEGVTSGYNEQFF
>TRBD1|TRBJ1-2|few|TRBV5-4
TGTGCCAGCAGCCAGACAGGGGGCAGGGCTGGCTACACCTTC
CASSQTGGRAGYTF
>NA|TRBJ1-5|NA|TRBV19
TGTGCCAGTAGTCGGACCTCGGGGGGAAATCAGCCCCAGCATTTT
CASSRTSGGNQPQHF
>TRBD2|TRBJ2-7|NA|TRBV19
TGTGCCAGTAGTATGGGCGGGGGAGTCTACGAGCAGTACTTC
CASSMGGGVYEQYF
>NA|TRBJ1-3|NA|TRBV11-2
TGTGCCAGCAGCTTAAGCGTCATCGGGGGTTCTGGAAACACCATATATTTT
CASSLSVIGGSGNTIYF
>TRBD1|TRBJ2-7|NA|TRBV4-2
TGTGCCAGCAGCCAAAGACAGGGCGACGAGCAGTACTTC
CASSQRQGDEQYF
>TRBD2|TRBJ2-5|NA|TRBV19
TGTGCCAGTAGTATCGGTCCCGCTAGCGGGAGAGGGGAGACCCAGTACTTC
CASSIGPASGRGETQYF
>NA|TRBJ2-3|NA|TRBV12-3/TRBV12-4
TGTGCCAGCAGTTTGGCAGGGCTAGATACGCAGTATTTT
CASSLAGLDTQYF
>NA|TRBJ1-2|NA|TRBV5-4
TGTGCCAGCAGCTTAGGAGGGAACTATGGCTACACCTTC
CASSLGGNYGYTF
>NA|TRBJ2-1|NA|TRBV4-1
TGCGCCAGCAGCAACGAACCCTACGAATCATTCTACAATGAGCAGTTCTTC
CASSNEPYESFYNEQFF
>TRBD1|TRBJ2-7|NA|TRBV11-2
TGTGCCAGCAGCTTAGAGGGGGAGTTACAGGGGGCCCGCTACGAGCAGTACTTC
CASSLEGELQGARYEQYF
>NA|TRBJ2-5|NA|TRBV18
TGTGCCAGCTCCCCATTAGACAGGCAAGAGGAGACCCAGTACTTC
CASSPLDRQEETQYF
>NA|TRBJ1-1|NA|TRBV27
TGTGCCAGCTCCCCCTACACAGGGACTGAAGCTTTCTTT
CASSPYTGTEAFF
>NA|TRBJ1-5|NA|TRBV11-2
TGTGCCAGCAGCTTAAGTCCTAATAGCAATCAGCCCCAGCATTTT
CASSLSPNSNQPQHF
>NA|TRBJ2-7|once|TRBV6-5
TGTGCCAGCAGTTACGCAGGCAGCTCCTACGAGCAGTACTTC
CASSYAGSSYEQYF
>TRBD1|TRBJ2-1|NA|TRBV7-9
TGTGCCAGCACCCATCCCGGGACAGTTGCCAATGAGCAGTTCTTC
CASTHPGTVANEQFF
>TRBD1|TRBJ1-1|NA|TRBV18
TGTGCCAGCTCACCAGGGACAGGGGCTGAAGCTTTCTTT
CASSPGTGAEAFF
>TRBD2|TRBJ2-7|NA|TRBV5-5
TGTGCCAGCAGCTTCCGGACTAGCGGGTCCTACGAGCAGTACTTC
CASSFRTSGSYEQYF
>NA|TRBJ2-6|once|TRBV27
TGTGCCAGCAGTTTGCGGGTGTCTGGGGCCAACGTCCTGACTTTC
CASSLRVSGANVLTF
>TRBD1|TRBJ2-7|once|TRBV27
TGTGCCAGCAGCTGGACAGGGCTTCGGGCCTACGAGCAGTACTTC
CASSWTGLRAYEQYF
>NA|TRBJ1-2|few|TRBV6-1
TGTGCCAGCAGTGAATCACATCCCCCACCTGTCTATGGCTACACCTTC
CASSESHPPPVYGYTF
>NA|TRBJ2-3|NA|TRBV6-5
TGTGCCAGTCGGACAAGCACAGATACGCAGTATTTT
CASRTSTDTQYF
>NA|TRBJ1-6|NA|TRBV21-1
TGTGCCAGCCACAAACAGGAGGGGCCCTATAATTCACCCCTCCACTTT
CASHKQEGPYNSPLHF
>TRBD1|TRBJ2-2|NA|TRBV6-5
TGTGCCAGCAGGCGGACAGGGGTCCGCGAGCTGTTTTTT
CASRRTGVRELFF
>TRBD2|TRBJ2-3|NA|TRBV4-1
TGCGCCAGCAGCCAACTCCCGGCGGCAGGGCGGGGGGGAGATACGCAGTATTTT
CASSQLPAAGRGGDTQYF
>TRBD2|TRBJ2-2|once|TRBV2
TGTGCCAGCAGTGGGGGGGGTGGTAACACCGGGGAGCTGTTTTTT
CASSGGGGNTGELFF
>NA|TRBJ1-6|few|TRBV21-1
TGTGCCAGCAGCAGCAAGACAGGGCACAATAATTCACCCCTCCACTTT
CASSSKTGHNNSPLHF
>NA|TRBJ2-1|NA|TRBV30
TGTGCCTGGAGTGTAACTTACAATGAGCAGTTCTTC
CAWSVTYNEQFF
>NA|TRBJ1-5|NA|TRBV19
TGTGCCAGTAGTCATCCCAGGGGTTCTAATCAGCCCCAGCATTTT
CASSHPRGSNQPQHF
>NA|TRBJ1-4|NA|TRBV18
TGTGCCAGCTCAAGCGGGATTAATGAAAAACTGTTTTTT
CASSSGINEKLFF